This is a list of T cell receptor beta chains from one sample in a study of blood T cell repertoires in COVID-19. TCRdb's copy holds only in-frame clones and misses some; the assay was immunoSEQ multiplex PCR. The sample lists around 62,000 clones, 88% occurring once. Input material: peripheral blood. These receptors were collected from an older woman with COVID-19, enrolled during active disease. The CDR3 runs from the conserved cysteine through the conserved F or W. The order of the fields is clone size, V gene, D gene, J gene, CDR3 protein, CDR3 DNA. A D gene is named only where the DNA matches it firmly. Size is omitted from some rows. Given values are once, few, many or a class for expanded clones.

clone_size: -
v_call: TRBV5-1
d_call: TRBD1
j_call: TRBJ1-5
cdr3_aa: CASSAQGGAQPQHF
cdr3_nt: TGCGCCAGCAGCGCACAGGGGGGAGCTCAGCCCCAGCATTTT

clone_size: -
v_call: TRBV7-8
d_call: -
j_call: TRBJ2-1
cdr3_aa: CASSFIGGGNEQFF
cdr3_nt: TGTGCCAGCAGCTTTATAGGGGGAGGGAATGAGCAGTTCTTC

clone_size: few
v_call: TRBV5-4
d_call: TRBD1
j_call: TRBJ1-1
cdr3_aa: CASSLVGDSGEAFF
cdr3_nt: TGTGCCAGCTCTCTAGTGGGGGACAGTGGTGAAGCTTTCTTT

clone_size: -
v_call: TRBV2
d_call: -
j_call: TRBJ2-5
cdr3_aa: CASKSIRKTQYF
cdr3_nt: TGTGCCAGCAAAAGTATCAGAAAGACCCAGTACTTC

clone_size: -
v_call: TRBV5-1
d_call: -
j_call: TRBJ2-5
cdr3_aa: CASSSGQGPKETQYF
cdr3_nt: TGCGCCAGCAGCTCTGGTCAGGGGCCTAAAGAGACCCAGTACTTC

clone_size: -
v_call: TRBV19
d_call: TRBD1
j_call: TRBJ1-1
cdr3_aa: CASSMPPGRGRTEAFF
cdr3_nt: TGTGCCAGTAGTATGCCCCCTGGCAGGGGGCGAACTGAAGCTTTCTTT

clone_size: -
v_call: TRBV19
d_call: -
j_call: TRBJ2-1
cdr3_aa: CASSIDVGVYNEQFF
cdr3_nt: TGTGCCAGTAGTATAGATGTAGGGGTCTACAATGAGCAGTTCTTC

clone_size: -
v_call: TRBV5-1
d_call: TRBD1
j_call: TRBJ1-2
cdr3_aa: CASRRQGAAEGYTF
cdr3_nt: TGCGCCAGCAGACGACAGGGGGCAGCGGAGGGCTACACCTTC

clone_size: -
v_call: TRBV7-9
d_call: TRBD1
j_call: TRBJ1-5
cdr3_aa: CASSTTGGHQPQHF
cdr3_nt: TGTGCCAGCAGCACGACAGGGGGCCACCAGCCCCAGCATTTT

clone_size: -
v_call: TRBV5-8
d_call: TRBD1
j_call: TRBJ2-7
cdr3_aa: CASSSPRGPSYEQYF
cdr3_nt: TGTGCCAGCAGCTCACCGAGGGGGCCCTCCTACGAGCAGTACTTC

clone_size: -
v_call: TRBV7-2
d_call: TRBD1
j_call: TRBJ1-5
cdr3_aa: CASSLDRGKPQHF
cdr3_nt: TGTGCCAGCAGCTTGGACAGGGGCAAGCCCCAGCATTTT

clone_size: -
v_call: TRBV15
d_call: TRBD2
j_call: TRBJ2-1
cdr3_aa: CATSPGGGNEQFF
cdr3_nt: TGTGCCACCAGCCCGGGGGGGGGTAATGAGCAGTTCTTC

clone_size: -
v_call: TRBV27
d_call: -
j_call: TRBJ2-1
cdr3_aa: CASSLSRGEQFF
cdr3_nt: TGTGCCAGCAGTTTATCCCGAGGTGAGCAGTTCTTC

clone_size: -
v_call: TRBV28
d_call: -
j_call: TRBJ2-3
cdr3_aa: CASREGGTDTQYF
cdr3_nt: TGTGCCAGCAGAGAAGGGGGCACAGATACGCAGTATTTT

clone_size: -
v_call: TRBV5-8
d_call: TRBD1
j_call: TRBJ2-5
cdr3_aa: CASSLEGGFETQYF
cdr3_nt: TGTGCCAGCAGCTTGGAAGGGGGCTTCGAGACCCAGTACTTC

clone_size: -
v_call: TRBV6-5
d_call: -
j_call: TRBJ1-2
cdr3_aa: CASVGLRNYGYTF
cdr3_nt: TGTGCCAGCGTCGGACTCAGGAACTATGGCTACACCTTC

clone_size: -
v_call: TRBV11-2
d_call: -
j_call: TRBJ1-2
cdr3_aa: CASSPQLGNYGYTF
cdr3_nt: TGTGCCAGCAGCCCCCAGCTGGGCAACTATGGCTACACCTTC

clone_size: -
v_call: TRBV6-2/TRBV6-3
d_call: -
j_call: TRBJ1-5
cdr3_aa: CASSYSSDGLSNQPQHF
cdr3_nt: TGTGCCAGCAGTTACTCTTCAGACGGACTTAGCAATCAGCCCCAGCATTTT

clone_size: -
v_call: TRBV10-3
d_call: -
j_call: TRBJ2-7
cdr3_aa: CAISESPGAGYEQYF
cdr3_nt: TGTGCCATCAGTGAGTCGCCAGGGGCTGGCTACGAGCAGTACTTC

clone_size: -
v_call: TRBV5-1
d_call: TRBD1
j_call: TRBJ2-7
cdr3_aa: CASSLGGQGLYEQYF
cdr3_nt: TGCGCCAGCAGCTTGGGGGGACAGGGTCTCTACGAGCAGTACTTC

clone_size: -
v_call: TRBV6-5
d_call: TRBD1
j_call: TRBJ1-5
cdr3_aa: CASSLGQSLNQPQHF
cdr3_nt: TGTGCCAGCAGTTTGGGACAGAGCCTCAATCAGCCCCAGCATTTT

clone_size: once
v_call: TRBV18
d_call: TRBD1
j_call: TRBJ1-1
cdr3_aa: CASSSGQMNTEAFF
cdr3_nt: TGTGCCAGCTCCTCGGGACAGATGAACACTGAAGCTTTCTTT

clone_size: -
v_call: TRBV5-1
d_call: -
j_call: TRBJ1-3
cdr3_aa: CASSLFGGKENTIYF
cdr3_nt: TGCGCCAGCAGCTTGTTCGGGGGGAAGGAAAACACCATATATTTT

clone_size: -
v_call: TRBV5-4
d_call: TRBD1
j_call: TRBJ1-4
cdr3_aa: CASSQTGRTTNEKLFF
cdr3_nt: TGTGCCAGCAGCCAGACAGGGAGGACAACTAATGAAAAACTGTTTTTT

clone_size: -
v_call: TRBV18
d_call: -
j_call: TRBJ1-5
cdr3_aa: CASSRSSENQPQHF
cdr3_nt: TGTGCCAGCTCACGGAGCAGCGAGAATCAGCCCCAGCATTTT

clone_size: -
v_call: TRBV5-1
d_call: -
j_call: TRBJ1-6
cdr3_aa: CASSLSGFNNSPLHF
cdr3_nt: TGCGCCAGCAGCTTGTCAGGGTTCAATAATTCACCCCTCCACTTT

clone_size: -
v_call: TRBV14
d_call: -
j_call: TRBJ2-1
cdr3_aa: CASSQDQLNEQFF
cdr3_nt: TGTGCCAGCAGCCAAGATCAGTTAAATGAGCAGTTCTTC

clone_size: -
v_call: TRBV7-8
d_call: -
j_call: TRBJ1-1
cdr3_aa: CASSLAGRDTEAFF
cdr3_nt: TGTGCCAGCAGCTTAGCGGGCAGAGACACTGAAGCTTTCTTT